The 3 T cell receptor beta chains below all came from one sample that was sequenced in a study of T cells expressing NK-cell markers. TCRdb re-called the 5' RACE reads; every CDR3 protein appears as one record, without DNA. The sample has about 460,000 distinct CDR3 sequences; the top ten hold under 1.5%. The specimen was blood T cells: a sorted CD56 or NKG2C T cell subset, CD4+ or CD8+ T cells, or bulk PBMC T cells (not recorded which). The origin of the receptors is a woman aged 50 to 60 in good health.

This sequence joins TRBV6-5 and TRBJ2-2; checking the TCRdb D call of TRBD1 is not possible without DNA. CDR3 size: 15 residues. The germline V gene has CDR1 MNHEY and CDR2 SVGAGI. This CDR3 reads CASSYVDSFTGELFF.

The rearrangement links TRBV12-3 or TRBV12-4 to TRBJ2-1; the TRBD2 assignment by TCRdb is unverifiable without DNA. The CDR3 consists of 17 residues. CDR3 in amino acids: CASSLMASGVIYNEQFF.

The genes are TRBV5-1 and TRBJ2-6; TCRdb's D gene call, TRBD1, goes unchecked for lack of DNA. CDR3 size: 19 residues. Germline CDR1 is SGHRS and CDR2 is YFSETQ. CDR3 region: CASSLGFGTGVSGANVLTF.